This passage covers 10 T cell receptor beta chains from one sample sequenced in a study of CD8 T cells in ankylosing spondylitis. Via MiXCR, TCRdb re-called the 5' RACE reads, giving one row per CDR3 protein. The table shows more than 100,000 distinct CDR3 sequences, with about an eighth occurring only once. The sample comprised blood, either unsorted or a sorted T cell fraction (not recorded which). These receptor sequences come from a female donor with ankylosing spondylitis or in good health (not recorded which).

This clonotype was found once. A much larger clone is a single base away; this may be a read error. CDR3 DNA: TGCAGCGTGCTCTTCCCGCGGGTGCGGGAGATCCAGTACTTC. It specifies CSVLFPRVREIQYF. V gene TRBV29-1 combines with J gene TRBJ2-5, with 7 nucleotides matching TRBD2. The V gene's germline CDR1 is SQVTM and CDR2 ANQGSEA. The length of the CDR3 is 14 residues.

Points on this clonotype: A much bigger clone sits one base away, suggesting this may be a read error. The chain is built from TRBV18 and TRBJ2-1; 8 bases are shared with TRBD2. This CDR3 region has 15 residues. Germline CDR1 and CDR2: KGHSH and LQKENI. In DNA form, the CDR3 reads TGTACCAGCTCATTTACCGGGACTAGAAACAATGAGCAGTTCTTC. This sequence encodes CTSSFTGTRNNEQFF.

The chain couples TRBV30 to TRBJ2-3; D remains unclear. V was cut by 3 bases and J by 2 bases, with 15 bases left in between. The CDR3 extends over 15 amino acids. Germline V gene data show CDR1 as GTSNPN and CDR2 as SVGIG (reference sequence). The CDR3 spells CAWRRSRNPTDTQYF. DNA of the CDR3: TGTGCCTGGAGAAGATCAAGAAATCCCACAGATACGCAGTATTTT.

Many counts were recorded for this clonotype. V gene TRBV14 combines with J gene TRBJ2-3; D call uncertain. Germline V gene lookup returns CDR1 SGHDN and CDR2 FVKESK. V lost 4 bases and J lost 1, with 18 bases in between. CDR3 size: 17 residues. The CDR3 DNA reads as TGTGCCAGCAGCCGGATGACGGTGTCACTTGGCACAGATACGCAGTATTTT. It specifies CASSRMTVSLGTDTQYF.

The chain is built from TRBV7-9 and TRBJ2-5, with TRBD1 matching over 11 bases. The V and J ends lost 5 bases and 5 bases, in that order; junction bases with no gene match: 7. The germline V gene encodes CDR1 SEHNR and CDR2 FQNEAQ (reference sequence). The CDR3 length is 15 residues. The CDR3, as DNA: TGTGCCAGCAGCATATGGACAGGGGGCCACGAGACCCAGTACTTC. It codes for CASSIWTGGHETQYF. Full variable domain (rest looked up from reference TRBV7-9 and TRBJ2-5): DTGVSQNPRHKITKRGQNVTFRCDPISEHNRLYWYRQTLGQGPEFLTYFQNEAQLEKSRLLSDRFSAERPKGSFSTLEIQRTEQGDSAMYLCASSIWTGGHETQYFGPGTRLLVL.

This clonotype was picked up many times. The chain carries TRBV12-3 or TRBV12-4 and TRBJ1-2; the match to TRBD1 covers 9 bases. Trimming at V came to 4 bases and at J to 2 bases, leaving 5 bases not matched to a gene. The CDR3 has 15 residues. CDR3 nucleotides: TGTGCCAGCAGTTCGCGGACAGGGGAGAACTATGGCTACACCTTC. Its protein is CASSSRTGENYGYTF.

This clonotype was recorded at least ten times. J is TRBJ2-1 and V is TRBV7-2, with D possibly being TRBD2 (6 bases). Germline assignment: CDR1 SGHTA and CDR2 FQGNSA. Trimming stripped 1 base from V and 7 bases from J, with 14 bases between. The CDR3 is 15 residues long. In nucleotides, the CDR3 is TGTGCCAGCAGCTTAGTACCGGGAGTCGGTAATGAGCAGTTCTTC. Translating gives CASSLVPGVGNEQFF.

This clonotype was counted many times. The chain couples TRBV11-2 to TRBJ2-2; perhaps TRBD1 as D (6 bases). The CDR3 spans 13 residues. The V end was cut by 7 bases, the J end by 7 bases, with 13 bases between. Germline V gene sequence: CDR1 SGHAT, CDR2 FQNNGV. DNA of the CDR3: TGTGCCAGCACCCTAACAGGGAACGGGGAGCTGTTTTTT. This sequence encodes CASTLTGNGELFF.

At least ten counts were recorded for this clonotype. This rearrangement joins TRBV11-2 to TRBJ1-2; D is perhaps TRBD1 (6 bases). CDR3 length: 15 residues. Germline loops: CDR1 SGHAT, CDR2 FQNNGV. V was cut by 3 bases and J by 6 bases, with 17 bases left in between. CDR3 sequence reads: CASSFRDTPWDGYTF. CDR3 coding DNA: TGTGCCAGCAGCTTTCGGGACACCCCATGGGATGGCTACACCTTC.

This clonotype was detected many times. The chain couples TRBV5-4 to TRBJ1-6; TRBD1 is a possible D gene (6 bases). Deletions cut 3 bases from V and 5 bases from J, with 15 bases between. The CDR3 totals 16 residues. CDR1 is SGHNT and CDR2 is YYREEE in the germline V gene (reference sequence). The DNA for the CDR3 is TGTGCCAGCAGCTCAGGACAGTCGACTCATAATTCACCCCTCCACTTT. It encodes CASSSGQSTHNSPLHF.